The 13 T cell receptor beta chains below all came from one sample that was sequenced in a study of blood T cell repertoires in COVID-19. Generated by immunoSEQ multiplex PCR, the TCRdb table keeps only in-frame clones and is missing some. The sample consists of some 500,000 clones, around nine tenths of them appearing once. The sample consisted of PBMCs or T cells enriched from blood (not recorded which). Every receptor here comes from a middle-aged woman who had recovered from COVID-19.

The chain uses TRBV7-7 and TRBJ2-1; D is possibly TRBD2 (5 bases). The CDR3 length is 15 residues. Germline V CDR1 and CDR2: SSHAT, FNYEAQ (reference sequence). V gave up 0 bases and J gave up 6 bases, with 12 bases separating them. CDR3 region: CASSLAKASFNEQFF. The CDR3, as DNA: TGTGCCAGCAGCTTAGCGAAAGCTAGCTTCAATGAGCAGTTCTTC.

V and J are TRBV5-6 and TRBJ1-6; tentatively, D is TRBD1 (5 bases). Germline CDR1 is SGHDT and CDR2 is YYEEEE. The CDR3 has 15 residues. V was shortened by 4 bases and J by 10 bases, with 18 bases between the two germline ends. The chain's CDR3 is CASSLGRGIGSPLHF. The CDR3 DNA reads TGTGCCAGCAGCCTCGGGCGGGGGATCGGGTCACCCCTCCACTTT.

The chain uses TRBV27 and TRBJ1-1; 10 positions agree with TRBD1. V lost 5 bases and J lost 10; bases outside the gene matches: 4. The CDR3 consists of 12 residues. Germline CDR1 is MNHEY and CDR2 is SMNVEV (reference sequence). CDR3 DNA: TGTGCCAGCAGTCACGGACAGGGGGGAGCTTTCTTT. Translated, it gives CASSHGQGGAFF.

V usage is TRBV14 and J usage is TRBJ2-2, with D possibly matching TRBD1 (5 bases). The CDR3 consists of 16 residues. Germline values: CDR1 SGHDN, CDR2 FVKESK. V lost 6 bases and J 2 bases, leaving 16 bases between the germline ends. CDR3: CASSQHPGSNTGELFF. The CDR3 nucleotides read TGTGCCAGCAGTCAACATCCAGGGTCCAACACCGGGGAGCTGTTTTTT.

The chain is built from TRBV29-1 and TRBJ1-4, with 9 bases aligning to TRBD1. Trimming at V came to 7 bases and at J to 8 bases, leaving 8 bases not matched to a gene. The CDR3 consists of 13 residues. CDR1 SQVTM and CDR2 ANQGSEA come from the germline V gene. CDR3 sequence: CSGQQGAGEKLFF. In nucleotides, the CDR3 is TGCAGCGGACAACAGGGGGCAGGAGAAAAACTGTTTTTT.

This clone came up a few times. V and J are TRBV25-1 and TRBJ1-3; D is ambiguous. V was shortened by 6 bases and J by 0 bases, with 12 bases between the two germline ends. This CDR3 is built from 15 residues. The germline V gene encodes CDR1 MGHDK and CDR2 SYGVNS. In DNA form, the CDR3 reads TGTGCCAGCAGGGATCACGGGAACTCTGGAAACACCATATATTTT. Amino acids: CASRDHGNSGNTIYF.

V is TRBV5-1 and J is TRBJ2-3; TRBD2 matches 8 bases. Germline CDR1 reads SGHRS; CDR2 reads YFSETQ. The CDR3 is made up of 15 amino acids. Trimming cost V 1 base and J 7 bases; bases outside gene matches: 8. The CDR3 reads CASSLPGGPSNTQYF. In DNA form, the CDR3 reads TGCGCCAGCAGCTTGCCGGGAGGGCCTTCAAATACGCAGTATTTT.

The J gene is TRBJ1-1, the V gene TRBV6-5; D call uncertain. Trimming took off 4 bases at V and 2 bases at J, with 11 bases between the two ends. CDR3 size: 14 residues. Germline V CDR1 and CDR2: MNHEY, SVGAGI. The DNA for the CDR3 is TGTGCCAGCAGTTCCCTCCCGACTAACACTGAAGCTTTCTTT. This encodes CASSSLPTNTEAFF.

The gene calls are TRBV5-1 and TRBJ2-1, with TRBD2 matching over 13 bases. CDR1 is SGHRS and CDR2 is YFSETQ in the germline V gene. V gave up 2 bases and J gave up 8 bases; unmatched junction bases: 4. The CDR3 consists of 15 residues. CDR3 bases: TGCGCCAGCAGCTTCCGACTAGCGGGAGGCGATGAGCAGTTCTTC. Protein sequence: CASSFRLAGGDEQFF.

DNA for the CDR3: TGTGCCAGCAGCCAACCAGCGGGTCTTCAAGAGACCCAGTACTTC. The encoded protein is CASSQPAGLQETQYF. This sequence joins TRBV3-1 (or the pseudogene TRBV3-2) and TRBJ2-5; weak D call: TRBD2 (6 bases). The CDR3 loop spans 15 amino acids. The V gene lost 2 bases and the J gene lost 2 bases, with 12 bases spanning the gap. Germline assignment: CDR1 LGHDT and CDR2 YNNKEL (reference sequence).

The CDR3 reads CASSVEARGGLYGYTF. The CDR3 DNA sequence: TGTGCCAGCAGCGTAGAGGCGAGGGGGGGACTTTATGGCTACACCTTC. The gene calls are TRBV9 and TRBJ1-2; possibly TRBD1 for D (6 bases). The germline V and J ends were trimmed by 0 bases and 5 bases, with 17 bases remaining between them. The germline V gene has CDR1 SGDLS and CDR2 YYNGEE. The CDR3 length is 16 residues.

V gene TRBV7-6 combines with J gene TRBJ1-4; D is perhaps TRBD1 (5 bases). The CDR3 totals 15 residues. V was trimmed by 4 bases and J by 8 bases, leaving 17 bases between them. CDR1 and CDR2 (germline): SGHVS, FNYEAQ. The CDR3 here is CASSSGTHSGEKLFF. In DNA, the CDR3 is TGTGCCAGCAGCTCCGGGACTCATTCGGGCGAAAAACTGTTTTTT.

The gene calls are TRBV5-1 and TRBJ1-6; the D gene is possibly TRBD1 (6 bases). Trimming shortened V by 0 bases and J by 8 bases, and 12 bases separated the two germline ends. This CDR3 comprises 15 residues. CDR1 is SGHRS and CDR2 is YFSETQ in the germline V gene. This CDR3 is CASSLDGQKDSPLHF. The CDR3 DNA reads as TGCGCCAGCAGCTTGGATGGACAGAAAGATTCACCCCTCCACTTT.